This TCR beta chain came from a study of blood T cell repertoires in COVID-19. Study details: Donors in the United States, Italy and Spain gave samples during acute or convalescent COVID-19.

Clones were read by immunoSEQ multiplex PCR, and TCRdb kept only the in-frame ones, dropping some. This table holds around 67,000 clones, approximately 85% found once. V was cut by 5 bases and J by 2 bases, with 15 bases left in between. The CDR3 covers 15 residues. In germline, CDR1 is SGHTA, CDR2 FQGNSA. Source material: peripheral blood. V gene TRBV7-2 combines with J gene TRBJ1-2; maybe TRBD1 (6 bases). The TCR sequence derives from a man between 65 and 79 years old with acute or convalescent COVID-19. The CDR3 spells CASSRAGGLNYGYTF. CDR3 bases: TGTGCCAGCAGCCGGGCGGGGGGGCTCAACTATGGCTACACCTTC.